The next 7 T cell receptor beta chains were all read from a single sample in a study of cytomegalovirus exposure and HLA in healthy donors. The PCR employed 60 Vbeta primers together with 13 Jbeta primers. TCRdb's copy holds only in-frame clones and misses some; the assay was immunoSEQ multiplex PCR. The sample comprises 75,000 to 90,000 clones, approximately 80% of which are singletons, and 2.5% to 4% rests with the top ten. Material for sequencing was PBMCs. The receptor set was obtained from a man aged 50-59 years in good health and CMV-seronegative.

The genes are TRBV5-1 and TRBJ1-3; TRBD1 matches at 9 bases. Germline V lookup: CDR1 SGHRS, CDR2 YFSETQ. Unmatched junction bases numbered 5, after V lost 4 bases and J lost 3 bases. The CDR3 spans 15 residues. Here the CDR3 reads CASSIPGQGGNTIYF. CDR3 nucleotides: TGCGCCAGCAGCATCCCGGGACAGGGTGGAAACACCATATATTTT.

This clone was counted a single time. The chain uses TRBV7-9 and TRBJ2-1; TRBD2 aligns across 8 bases. J was trimmed by 14 bases and V by 4 bases; bases with no gene match: 7. CDR3 length: 12 residues. Per germline, CDR1 SEHNR and CDR2 FQNEAQ (reference sequence). The CDR3 DNA reads as TGTGCCAGCAGCTCGAGCGGGGGTAGGGAGTTCTTC. This gives the protein CASSSSGGREFF. The full variable domain, in which reference TRBV7-9 and TRBJ2-1 provide the parts outside the CDR3, is DTGVSQNPRHKITKRGQNVTFRCDPISEHNRLYWYRQTLGQGPEFLTYFQNEAQLEKSRLLSDRFSAERPKGSFSTLEIQRTEQGDSAMYLCASSSSGGREFFGPGTRLTVL.

The gene calls are TRBV5-1 and TRBJ2-2, with TRBD2 matching over 7 bases. V dropped 1 base and J dropped 0; count of bases not matched to a gene: 3. Germline values: CDR1 SGHRS, CDR2 YFSETQ. This CDR3 has 16 amino acids. CDR3 coding DNA: TGCGCCAGCAGCTTGTTGCTAGCGGCGAACACCGGGGAGCTGTTTTTT. It yields the protein CASSLLLAANTGELFF.

CDR3 sequence: CASSPRQNRGNYGYTF. CDR3 bases: TGTGCCAGTAGTCCTAGACAGAACAGGGGGAACTATGGCTACACCTTC. V gene TRBV19 combines with J gene TRBJ1-2, with 8 positions matching TRBD1. Germline CDR1 is LNHDA and CDR2 is SQIVND (reference sequence). The CDR3 totals 16 residues. The V gene end was trimmed by 5 bases and the J gene end by 2 bases; junction bases not matched to a gene: 10. The full variable domain, completed using reference TRBV19 and TRBJ1-2, is DGGITQSPKYLFRKEGQNVTLSCEQNLNHDAMYWYRQDPGQGLRLIYYSQIVNDFQKGDIAEGYSVSREKKESFPLTVTSAQKNPTAFYLCASSPRQNRGNYGYTFGSGTRLTVV.

This chain uses TRBV11-2 with TRBJ1-1; TRBD1 agrees at 8 bases. V lost 0 bases to trimming and J lost 11 bases; unmatched junction nucleotides: 5. Per the germline V gene, CDR1 is SGHAT and CDR2 is FQNNGV. The CDR3 totals 13 residues. CDR3 residues: CASSLDRTGFAFF. CDR3 in DNA: TGTGCCAGCAGCTTAGATCGGACAGGGTTTGCTTTCTTT.

In its sample, this clone was seen once. This chain connects TRBV23-1 to TRBJ1-6; 11 nucleotides match TRBD1. Being an ORF, TRBV23-1 has a function that is uncertain. The CDR3 covers 20 residues. The V gene end was trimmed by 1 base and the J gene end by 4 bases; junction bases not matched to a gene: 12. The CDR3 nucleotides are TGCGCCAGCAGTCAATTCCAGGACAGGGGGCGCATAGGGTATAATTCACCCCTCCACTTT. It translates to CASSQFQDRGRIGYNSPLHF.

The rearrangement links TRBV4-1 to TRBJ1-1, with 8 positions matching TRBD1. The V gene end was trimmed by 0 bases and the J gene end by 10 bases; junction bases not matched to a gene: 7. The CDR3 sequence is 14 residues long. CDR1 MGHRA and CDR2 YSYEKL come from the germline V gene. CDR3 region: CASSQDRGRIGAFF. DNA of the CDR3: TGCGCCAGCAGCCAAGACAGGGGGCGGATAGGAGCTTTCTTT.